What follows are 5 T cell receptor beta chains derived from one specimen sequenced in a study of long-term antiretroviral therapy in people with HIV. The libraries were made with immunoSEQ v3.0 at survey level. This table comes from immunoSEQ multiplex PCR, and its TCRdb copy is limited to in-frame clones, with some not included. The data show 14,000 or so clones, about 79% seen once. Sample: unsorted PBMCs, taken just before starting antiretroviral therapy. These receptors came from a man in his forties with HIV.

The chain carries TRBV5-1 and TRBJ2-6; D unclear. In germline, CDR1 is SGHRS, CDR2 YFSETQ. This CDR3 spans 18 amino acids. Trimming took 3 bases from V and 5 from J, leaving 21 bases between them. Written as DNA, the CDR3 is TGCGCCAGCAGCTGGGCCACACTTAAACTCGACAGGGCCAACGTCCTGACTTTC. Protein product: CASSWATLKLDRANVLTF.

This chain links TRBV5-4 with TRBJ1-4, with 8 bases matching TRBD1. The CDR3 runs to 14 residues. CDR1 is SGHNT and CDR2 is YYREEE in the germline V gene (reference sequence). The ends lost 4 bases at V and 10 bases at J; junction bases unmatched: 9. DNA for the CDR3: TGTGCCAGCAGCCAACAGGGGGGGCTTGGAAAACTGTTTTTT. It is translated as CASSQQGGLGKLFF.

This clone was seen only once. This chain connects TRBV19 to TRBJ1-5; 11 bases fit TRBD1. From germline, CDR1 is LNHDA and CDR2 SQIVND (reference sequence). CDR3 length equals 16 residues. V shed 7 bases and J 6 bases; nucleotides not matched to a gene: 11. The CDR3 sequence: CASTKGTGGSGQPQHF. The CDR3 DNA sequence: TGTGCCAGTACCAAGGGGACAGGGGGTTCCGGTCAGCCCCAGCATTTT.

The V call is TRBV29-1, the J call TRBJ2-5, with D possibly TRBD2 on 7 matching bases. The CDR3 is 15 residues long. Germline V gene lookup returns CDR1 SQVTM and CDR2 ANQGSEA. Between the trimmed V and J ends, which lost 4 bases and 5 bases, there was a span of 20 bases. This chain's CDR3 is CSVVRRAGARETQYF. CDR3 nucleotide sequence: TGCAGCGTTGTCCGGCGGGCGGGGGCCCGGGAGACCCAGTACTTC.

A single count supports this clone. Here the CDR3 reads CASSWSGASSYEQYF. Here the CDR3 DNA reads TGTGCCAGTAGTTGGAGCGGAGCAAGCTCCTACGAGCAGTACTTC. The chain uses TRBV19 and TRBJ2-7, with a weak D call TRBD2 (5 bases). The V end was cut by 5 bases, the J end by 0 bases, with 14 bases between. Germline assignment: CDR1 LNHDA and CDR2 SQIVND (reference sequence). The CDR3 sequence is 15 residues long.